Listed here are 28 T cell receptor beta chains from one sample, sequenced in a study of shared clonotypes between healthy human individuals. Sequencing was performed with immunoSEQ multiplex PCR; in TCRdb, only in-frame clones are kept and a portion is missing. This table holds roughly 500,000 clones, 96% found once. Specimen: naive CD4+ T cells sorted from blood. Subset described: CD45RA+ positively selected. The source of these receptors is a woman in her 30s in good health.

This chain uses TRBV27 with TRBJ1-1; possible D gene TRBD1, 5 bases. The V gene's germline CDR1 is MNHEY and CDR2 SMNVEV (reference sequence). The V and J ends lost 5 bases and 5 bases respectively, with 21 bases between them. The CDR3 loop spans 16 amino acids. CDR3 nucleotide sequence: TGTGCCAGCAGTCCACTTAATAGAGGGGCATGGACTGAAGCTTTCTTT. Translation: CASSPLNRGAWTEAFF.

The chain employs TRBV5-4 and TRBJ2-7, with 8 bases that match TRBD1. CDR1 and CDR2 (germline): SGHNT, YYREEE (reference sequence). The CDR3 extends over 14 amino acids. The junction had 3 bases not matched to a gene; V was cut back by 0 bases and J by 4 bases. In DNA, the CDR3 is TGTGCCAGCAGCTTGGTCCAGGGGGCATACGAGCAGTACTTC. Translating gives CASSLVQGAYEQYF. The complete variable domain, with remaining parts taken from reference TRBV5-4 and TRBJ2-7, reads ETGVTQSPTHLIKTRGQQVTLRCSSQSGHNTVSWYQQALGQGPQFIFQYYREEENGRGNFPPRFSGLQFPNYSSELNVNALELDDSALYLCASSLVQGAYEQYFGPGTRLTVT.

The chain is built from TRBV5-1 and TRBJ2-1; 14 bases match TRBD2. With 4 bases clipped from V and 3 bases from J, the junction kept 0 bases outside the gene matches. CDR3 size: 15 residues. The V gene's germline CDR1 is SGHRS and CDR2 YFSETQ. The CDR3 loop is CASSGTSGSYNEQFF. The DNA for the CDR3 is TGCGCCAGCAGCGGGACTAGCGGGAGCTACAATGAGCAGTTCTTC. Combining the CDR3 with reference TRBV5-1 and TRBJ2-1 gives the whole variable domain KAGVTQTPRYLIKTRGQQVTLSCSPISGHRSVSWYQQTPGQGLQFLFEYFSETQRNKGNFPGRFSGRQFSNSRSEMNVSTLELGDSALYLCASSGTSGSYNEQFFGPGTRLTVL.

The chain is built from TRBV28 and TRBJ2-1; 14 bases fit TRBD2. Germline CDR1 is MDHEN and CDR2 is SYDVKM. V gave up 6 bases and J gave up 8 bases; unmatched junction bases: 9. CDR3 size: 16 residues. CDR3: CASSNVGTSGSYEQFF. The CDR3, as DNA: TGTGCCAGCAGCAACGTCGGGACTAGCGGGAGCTATGAGCAGTTCTTC.

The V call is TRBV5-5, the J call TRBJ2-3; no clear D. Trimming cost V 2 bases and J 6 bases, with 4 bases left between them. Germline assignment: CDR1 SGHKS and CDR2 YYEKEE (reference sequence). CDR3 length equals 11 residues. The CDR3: CASSLADTQYF. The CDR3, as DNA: TGTGCCAGCAGCTTAGCGGATACGCAGTATTTT.

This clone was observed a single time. The CDR3 is CASNPREGGTQYF. The CDR3 DNA is TGTGCCAGCAACCCGCGGGAGGGTGGTACGCAGTATTTT. The V and J genes are TRBV2 and TRBJ2-3; TRBD2 agrees at 9 bases. CDR1 and CDR2 from the germline V gene are SNHLY and FYNNEI. The ends lost 7 bases at V and 8 bases at J; junction bases unmatched: 7. There are 13 residues in the CDR3.

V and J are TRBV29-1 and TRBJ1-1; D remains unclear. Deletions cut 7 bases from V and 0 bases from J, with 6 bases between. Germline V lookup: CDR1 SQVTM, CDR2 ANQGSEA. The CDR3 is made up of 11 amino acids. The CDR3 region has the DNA TGCAGCGCCAGTTTGAACACTGAAGCTTTCTTT. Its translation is CSASLNTEAFF.

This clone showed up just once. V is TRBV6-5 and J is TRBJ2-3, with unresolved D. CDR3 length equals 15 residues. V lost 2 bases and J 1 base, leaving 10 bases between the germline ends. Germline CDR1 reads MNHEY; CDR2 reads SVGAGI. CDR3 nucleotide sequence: TGTGCCAGCAGTTACGAGTACATTGGCACAGATACGCAGTATTTT. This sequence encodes CASSYEYIGTDTQYF.

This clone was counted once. CDR3 in DNA: TGTGCCACCAGCAGAGATAGCAGGGGGCTATCTAATGAAAAACTGTTTTTT. It specifies CATSRDSRGLSNEKLFF. The chain recombines TRBV15 with TRBJ1-4, with 8 bases lining up with TRBD1. There are 17 residues in the CDR3. Germline lookup yields CDR1 LNHNV and CDR2 YYDKDF (reference sequence). Trimming cost V 0 bases and J 3 bases; bases outside gene matches: 6. Full variable domain (remainder filled in from reference TRBV15 and TRBJ1-4): DAMVIQNPRYQVTQFGKPVTLSCSQTLNHNVMYWYQQKSSQAPKLLFHYYDKDFNNEADTPDNFQSRRPNTSFCFLDIRSPGLGDTAMYLCATSRDSRGLSNEKLFFGSGTQLSVL.

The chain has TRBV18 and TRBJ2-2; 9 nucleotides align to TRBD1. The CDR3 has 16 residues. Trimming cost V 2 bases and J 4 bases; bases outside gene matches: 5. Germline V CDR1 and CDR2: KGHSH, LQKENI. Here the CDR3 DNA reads TGTGCCAGCTCACCAAGACAGGGGGAATTCACCGGGGAGCTGTTTTTT. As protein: CASSPRQGEFTGELFF.

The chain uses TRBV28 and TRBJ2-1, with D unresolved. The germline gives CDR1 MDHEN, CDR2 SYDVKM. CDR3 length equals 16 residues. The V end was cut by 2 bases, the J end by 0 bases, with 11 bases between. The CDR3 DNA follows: TGTGCCAGCAGTTTAGAGGTGGTGAGCTCCTACAATGAGCAGTTCTTC. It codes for CASSLEVVSSYNEQFF.

In nucleotides, the CDR3 is TGTGCCAGTAGTGCAGCTAGCTCCTACGAGCAGTACTTC. This encodes CASSAASSYEQYF. The V call is TRBV19, the J call TRBJ2-5; D remains ambiguous. TRBJ2-7 explains the end of the DNA better; the J call may be wrong. Germline lookup yields CDR1 LNHDA and CDR2 SQIVND (reference sequence). The CDR3 is 13 amino acids.

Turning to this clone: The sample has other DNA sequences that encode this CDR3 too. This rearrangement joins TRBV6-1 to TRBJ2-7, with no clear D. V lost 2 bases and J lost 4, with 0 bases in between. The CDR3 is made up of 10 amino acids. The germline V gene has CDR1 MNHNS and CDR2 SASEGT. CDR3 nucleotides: TGTGCCAGCAGTGAATACGAGCAGTACTTC. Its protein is CASSEYEQYF.

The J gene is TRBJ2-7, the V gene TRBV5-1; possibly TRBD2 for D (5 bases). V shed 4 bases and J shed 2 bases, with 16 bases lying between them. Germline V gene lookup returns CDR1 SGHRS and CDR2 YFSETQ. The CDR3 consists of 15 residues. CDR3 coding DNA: TGCGCCAGCAGCCCGGACTCAAACCCTGCCTACGAGCAGTACTTC. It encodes CASSPDSNPAYEQYF.

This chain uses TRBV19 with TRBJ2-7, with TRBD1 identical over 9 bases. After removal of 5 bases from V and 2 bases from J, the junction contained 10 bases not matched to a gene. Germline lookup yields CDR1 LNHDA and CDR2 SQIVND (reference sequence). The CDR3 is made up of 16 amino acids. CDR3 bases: TGTGCCAGTAGTGTGCTACCGGGACAGGGTACCTACGAGCAGTACTTC. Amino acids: CASSVLPGQGTYEQYF.

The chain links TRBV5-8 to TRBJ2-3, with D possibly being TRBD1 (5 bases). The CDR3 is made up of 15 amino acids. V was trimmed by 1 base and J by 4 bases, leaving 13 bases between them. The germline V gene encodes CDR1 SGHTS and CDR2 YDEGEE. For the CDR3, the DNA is TGTGCCAGCAGCTTGTCAGGGCTGATCGCAGATACGCAGTATTTT. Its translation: CASSLSGLIADTQYF.

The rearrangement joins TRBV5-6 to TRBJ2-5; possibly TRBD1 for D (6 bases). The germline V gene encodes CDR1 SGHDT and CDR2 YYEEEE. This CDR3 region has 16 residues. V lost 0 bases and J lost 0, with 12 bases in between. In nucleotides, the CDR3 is TGTGCCAGCAGCTTGGTACAGCAGGGGTACCAAGAGACCCAGTACTTC. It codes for CASSLVQQGYQETQYF.

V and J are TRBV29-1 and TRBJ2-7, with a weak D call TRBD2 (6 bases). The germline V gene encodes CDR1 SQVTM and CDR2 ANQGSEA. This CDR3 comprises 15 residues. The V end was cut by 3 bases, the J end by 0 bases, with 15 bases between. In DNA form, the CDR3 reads TGCAGCGTTGAGGGTGGGACTTTCAGCTCCTACGAGCAGTACTTC. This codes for CSVEGGTFSSYEQYF.

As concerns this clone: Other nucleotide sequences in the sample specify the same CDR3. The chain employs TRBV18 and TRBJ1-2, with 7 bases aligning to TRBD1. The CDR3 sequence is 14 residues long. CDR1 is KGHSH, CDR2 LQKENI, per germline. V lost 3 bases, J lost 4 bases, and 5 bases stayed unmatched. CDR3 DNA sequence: TGTGCCAGCTCACCGGGACAGAGCCTCTATGGCTACACCTTC. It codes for CASSPGQSLYGYTF.

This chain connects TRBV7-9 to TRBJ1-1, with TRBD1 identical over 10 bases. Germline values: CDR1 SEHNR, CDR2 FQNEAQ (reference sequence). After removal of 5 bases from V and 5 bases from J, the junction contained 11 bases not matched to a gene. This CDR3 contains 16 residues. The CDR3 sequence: CASSLGTGARSTEAFF. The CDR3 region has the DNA TGTGCCAGCAGCCTGGGGACAGGGGCGCGGTCTACTGAAGCTTTCTTT.

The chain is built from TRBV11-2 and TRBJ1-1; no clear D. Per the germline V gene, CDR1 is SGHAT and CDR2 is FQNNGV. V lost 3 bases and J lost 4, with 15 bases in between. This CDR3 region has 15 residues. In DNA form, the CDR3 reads TGTGCCAGCAGCTTGGACGGGTTAGGGATCACTGAAGCTTTCTTT. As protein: CASSLDGLGITEAFF. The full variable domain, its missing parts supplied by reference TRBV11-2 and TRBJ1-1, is EAGVAQSPRYKIIEKRQSVAFWCNPISGHATLYWYQQILGQGPKLLIQFQNNGVVDDSQLPKDRFSAERLKGVDSTLKIQPAKLEDSAVYLCASSLDGLGITEAFFGQGTRLTVV.

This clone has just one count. CDR3: CASSLVGHGIVRDEQYF. Here the CDR3 DNA reads TGTGCCAGCAGCTTAGTGGGACACGGGATAGTACGGGACGAGCAGTACTTC. V gene TRBV7-9 combines with J gene TRBJ2-7; D perhaps matches TRBD1 (6 bases). Germline CDR1 reads SEHNR; CDR2 reads FQNEAQ (reference sequence). This CDR3 is built from 17 residues. The V and J ends lost 1 base and 5 bases respectively, with 21 bases between them.

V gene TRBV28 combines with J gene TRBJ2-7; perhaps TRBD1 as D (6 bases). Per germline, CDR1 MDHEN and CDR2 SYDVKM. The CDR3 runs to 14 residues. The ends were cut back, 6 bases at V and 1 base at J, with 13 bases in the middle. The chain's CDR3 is CASSEHGQSYEQYF. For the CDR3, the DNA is TGTGCCAGCAGCGAACACGGACAGTCCTACGAGCAGTACTTC.

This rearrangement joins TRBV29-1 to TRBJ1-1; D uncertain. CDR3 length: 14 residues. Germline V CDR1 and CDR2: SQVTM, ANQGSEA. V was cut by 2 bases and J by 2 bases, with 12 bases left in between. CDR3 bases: TGCAGCGTTGAATCCCGGGCCCCAAACACTGAAGCTTTCTTT. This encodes CSVESRAPNTEAFF.

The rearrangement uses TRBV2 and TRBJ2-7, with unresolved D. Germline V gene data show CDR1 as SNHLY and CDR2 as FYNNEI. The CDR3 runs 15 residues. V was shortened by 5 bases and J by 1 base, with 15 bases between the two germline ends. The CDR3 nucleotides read TGTGCCAGCAGTCGTCCCGTGATCCCTTCCTACGAGCAGTACTTC. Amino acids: CASSRPVIPSYEQYF.

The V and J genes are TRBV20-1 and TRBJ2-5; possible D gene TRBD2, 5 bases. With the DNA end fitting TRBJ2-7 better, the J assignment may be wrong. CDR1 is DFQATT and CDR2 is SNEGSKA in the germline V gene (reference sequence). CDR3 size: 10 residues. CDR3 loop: CSAGNYEQYF. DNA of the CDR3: TGCAGTGCCGGGAATTACGAGCAGTACTTC.

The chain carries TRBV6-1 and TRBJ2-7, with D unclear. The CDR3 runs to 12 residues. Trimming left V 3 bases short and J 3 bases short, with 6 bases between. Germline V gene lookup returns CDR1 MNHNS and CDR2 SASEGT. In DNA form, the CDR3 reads TGTGCCAGCAGTGAGATAGACTACGAGCAGTACTTC. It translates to CASSEIDYEQYF.

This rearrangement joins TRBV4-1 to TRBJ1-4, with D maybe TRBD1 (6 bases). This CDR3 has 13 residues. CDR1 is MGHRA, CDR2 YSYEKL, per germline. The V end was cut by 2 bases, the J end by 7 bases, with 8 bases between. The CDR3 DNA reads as TGCGCCAGCAGCCAAATACAGGGTGAAAAACTGTTTTTT. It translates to CASSQIQGEKLFF.